The rows below give T cell receptor beta chains drawn from one sample of a study of T-cell reconstitution after alpha-beta-depleted transplantation in children. MiXCR, applied by TCRdb to the PCR reads, yields one record per CDR3 protein. Among hundreds of thousands of distinct CDR3 sequences listed, roughly a quarter were seen once. The sequencing here drew on PBMCs, mostly from graft donor cells, taken 360 days after TCRalphabeta/CD19-depleted stem cell transplant. Receptors originate from a female patient aged 2-9 years who had a stem cell transplant for congenital amegakaryocytic thrombocytopenia, so the T cells may come from the graft donor. Both conserved end residues are part of each CDR3. A D gene is named only where the DNA matches it firmly. Only part of the rows carry a size: once, few, many, or a class if the clone is expanded.

>few|TRBV28|NA|15|TRBJ2-5
CASSPPTRMEETQYF
TGTGCCAGCAGTCCACCGACTAGGATGGAAGAGACCCAGTACTTC
>NA|TRBV5-8|NA|15|TRBJ2-3
CASSAGLAITDTQYF
TGTGCCAGCAGCGCAGGACTGGCGATAACAGATACGCAGTATTTT
>many|TRBV7-2|NA|14|TRBJ2-5
CASSLVFTQETQYF
TGTGCCAGCAGCTTAGTTTTTACCCAAGAGACCCAGTACTTC
>many|TRBV7-2|NA|14|TRBJ2-7
CASSLVVWSRELYF
TGTGCCAGCAGCTTAGTAGTTTGGTCTCGCGAGCTGTACTTC
>few|TRBV12-5|NA|15|TRBJ2-1
CASGLSRQDHNEQFF
TGTGCTAGTGGTTTATCACGACAGGACCACAATGAGCAGTTCTTC
>NA|TRBV5-1|NA|14|TRBJ1-5
CASSLAPGYQPQHF
TGCGCCAGCAGCTTGGCCCCAGGGTACCAGCCCCAGCATTTT
>NA|TRBV7-9|TRBD2|15|TRBJ2-3
CASSLAVLYTDTQYF
TGTGCCAGCAGTCTAGCGGTTCTGTACACAGATACGCAGTATTTT
>NA|TRBV12-3/TRBV12-4|NA|17|TRBJ2-5
CASSLVFGQAYQETQYF
TGTGCCAGCAGTTTAGTCTTCGGTCAAGCGTACCAAGAGACCCAGTACTTC
>few|TRBV6-1|TRBD2|18|TRBJ2-2
CASRKPRGTSGNTGELFF
TGTGCCAGCAGGAAGCCCCGGGGGACTAGCGGAAACACCGGGGAGCTGTTTTTT
>NA|TRBV18|NA|16|TRBJ2-2
CASSPLRGENTGELFF
TGTGCCAGCTCACCACTTCGCGGGGAGAACACCGGGGAGCTGTTTTTT
>NA|TRBV4-1|TRBD1|16|TRBJ1-3
CASSLTDRGTGNTIYF
TGCGCCAGCAGCCTTACAGACAGGGGGACTGGAAACACCATATATTTT
>many|TRBV29-1|NA|13|TRBJ2-1
CSVGTAALDEQFF
TGCAGCGTTGGGACGGCCGCTCTGGATGAGCAGTTCTTC
>many|TRBV20-1|NA|13|TRBJ2-1
CSAWTTSYNEQFF
TGCAGTGCTTGGACTACCTCTTACAATGAGCAGTTCTTC
>few|TRBV6-1|NA|16|TRBJ1-5
CASSPKRTAFNQPQHF
TGTGCCAGCAGTCCGAAACGGACAGCCTTCAATCAGCCCCAGCATTTT
>NA|TRBV7-9|NA|11|TRBJ2-7
CASSLSTEQYF
TGTGCCAGCAGCTTATCCACAGAGCAGTACTTC
>few|TRBV3-1|NA|14|TRBJ1-1
CASTKGGRNTEAFF
TGTGCCAGCACCAAAGGGGGAAGGAACACTGAAGCTTTCTTT
>few|TRBV9|NA|15|TRBJ1-2
CASSVEGQGRYGYTF
TGTGCCAGCAGCGTAGAGGGTCAGGGACGCTATGGCTACACCTTC
>NA|TRBV11-2|TRBD2|18|TRBJ2-7
CASSLYASGRALVNEQYF
TGTGCCAGCAGCTTATATGCTAGCGGGAGGGCCTTGGTGAACGAGCAGTACTTC
>few|TRBV12-3/TRBV12-4|NA|15|TRBJ2-3
CASSFGPGATDTQYF
TGTGCCAGCAGTTTTGGTCCAGGGGCCACAGATACGCAGTATTTT
>few|TRBV11-2|TRBD1|18|TRBJ2-3
CASSLFHFGQGVTDTQYF
TGTGCCAGCAGCTTGTTCCATTTCGGACAGGGAGTCACAGATACGCAGTATTTT
>few|TRBV12-3/TRBV12-4|NA|11|TRBJ2-1
CASSFINEQFF
TGTGCCAGCAGTTTCATCAATGAGCAGTTCTTC
>NA|TRBV5-1|TRBD1|16|TRBJ2-3
CASSPDRVGPTDTQYF
TGCGCCAGCAGCCCGGACAGGGTGGGGCCCACAGATACGCAGTATTTT
>few|TRBV5-1|NA|15|TRBJ2-2
CASSLLQGNTGELFF
TGCGCCAGCAGCTTGCTCCAGGGGAACACCGGGGAGCTGTTTTTT
>few|TRBV10-2|NA|15|TRBJ1-2
CASSESRRINYGYTF
TGCGCCAGCAGTGAGTCGCGACGGATTAACTATGGCTACACCTTC
>NA|TRBV14|NA|13|TRBJ1-1
CASSQGWYTEAFF
TGTGCCAGCAGCCAAGGGTGGTACACTGAAGCTTTCTTT
>NA|TRBV29-1|TRBD1|11|TRBJ2-7
CSVGQGQGQYF
TGCAGCGTCGGACAGGGCCAAGGGCAGTACTTC
>few|TRBV5-1|TRBD2|14|TRBJ2-1
CASKGSGGYNEQFF
TGCGCCAGCAAAGGTAGCGGGGGATACAATGAGCAGTTCTTC
>once|TRBV20-1|TRBD2|15|TRBJ2-7
CSARFTSGGNYEQYF
TGCAGTGCAAGATTCACTAGCGGGGGGAACTACGAGCAGTACTTC
>NA|TRBV5-6|NA|14|TRBJ2-5
CAARERGGGETQYF
TGTGCCGCTAGGGAGAGGGGCGGAGGAGAGACCCAGTACTTC
>few|TRBV20-1|TRBD2|15|TRBJ2-5
CSARIPGLAGETQYF
TGCAGTGCTAGGATTCCGGGACTAGCGGGAGAGACCCAGTACTTC
>NA|TRBV4-3|NA|18|TRBJ2-4
CASSLRRDLSLAKNIQYF
TGCGCCAGCAGCCTCCGACGTGACCTGTCGCTAGCCAAAAACATTCAGTACTTC
>NA|TRBV28|TRBD2|15|TRBJ2-1
CASRISGNPYNEQFF
TGTGCCAGCAGAATTAGCGGGAACCCCTACAATGAGCAGTTCTTC